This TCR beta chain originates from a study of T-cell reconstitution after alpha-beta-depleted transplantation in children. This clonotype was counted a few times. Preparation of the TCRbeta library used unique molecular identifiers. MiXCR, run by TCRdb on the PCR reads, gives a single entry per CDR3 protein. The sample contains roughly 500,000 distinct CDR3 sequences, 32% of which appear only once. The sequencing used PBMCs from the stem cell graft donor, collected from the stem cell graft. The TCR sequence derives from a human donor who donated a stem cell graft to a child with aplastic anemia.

CDR3 bases: TGTGCCAGCAGAGCTCAGGGGATTGAAGATACGCAGTATTTT. It yields the protein CASRAQGIEDTQYF. The chain joins TRBV12-3 or TRBV12-4 to TRBJ2-3; tentative D call: TRBD1 (6 bases). The CDR3 extends over 14 amino acids. Trimming left V 6 bases short and J 5 bases short, with 15 bases between.